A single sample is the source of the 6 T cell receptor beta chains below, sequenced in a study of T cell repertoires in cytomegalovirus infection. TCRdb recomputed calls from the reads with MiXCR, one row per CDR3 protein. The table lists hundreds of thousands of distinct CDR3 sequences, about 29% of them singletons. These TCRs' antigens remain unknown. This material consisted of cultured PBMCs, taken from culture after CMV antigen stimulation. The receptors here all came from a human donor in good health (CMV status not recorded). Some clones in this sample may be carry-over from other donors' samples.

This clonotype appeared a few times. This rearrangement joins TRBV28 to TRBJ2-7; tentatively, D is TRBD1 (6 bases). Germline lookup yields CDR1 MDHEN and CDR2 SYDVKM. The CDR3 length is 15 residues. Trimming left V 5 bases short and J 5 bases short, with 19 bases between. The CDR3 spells CASSPYRTGYNEQYF. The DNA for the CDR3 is TGTGCCAGCAGTCCCTATAGAACAGGGTACAACGAGCAGTACTTC.

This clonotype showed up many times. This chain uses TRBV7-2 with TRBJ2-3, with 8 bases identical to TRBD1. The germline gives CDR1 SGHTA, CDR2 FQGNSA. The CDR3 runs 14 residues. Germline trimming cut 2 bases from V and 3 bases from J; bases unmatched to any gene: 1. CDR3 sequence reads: CASSLRQGTDTQYF. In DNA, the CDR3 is TGTGCCAGCAGCTTAAGACAGGGGACAGATACGCAGTATTTT.

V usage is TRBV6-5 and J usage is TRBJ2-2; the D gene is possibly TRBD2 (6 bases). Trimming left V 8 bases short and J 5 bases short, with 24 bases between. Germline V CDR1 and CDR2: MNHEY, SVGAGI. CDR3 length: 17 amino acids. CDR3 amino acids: CASRGDRGTEGTGELFF. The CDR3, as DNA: TGTGCCAGCCGTGGCGATCGCGGAACGGAGGGGACCGGGGAGCTGTTTTTT.

The CDR3 protein is CASRQWTGGRNQPQHF. The CDR3 DNA is TGTGCCAGCAGGCAATGGACAGGGGGGCGCAATCAGCCCCAGCATTTT. The chain links TRBV12-3 or TRBV12-4 to TRBJ1-5; 10 nucleotides align to TRBD1. V was pared by 6 bases and J by 2 bases, with 7 bases of the junction left unmatched. This CDR3 contains 16 residues.

CDR3 DNA sequence: TGTGCCAGCAGAAACCGGGCGGAGAGCGGTTCACCCCTCCACTTT. Its translation: CASRNRAESGSPLHF. The V and J genes are TRBV2 and TRBJ1-6, with D uncertain. V lost 6 bases, J lost 9 bases, and 18 bases lay in between. This CDR3 is built from 15 residues. Germline loops: CDR1 SNHLY, CDR2 FYNNEI.

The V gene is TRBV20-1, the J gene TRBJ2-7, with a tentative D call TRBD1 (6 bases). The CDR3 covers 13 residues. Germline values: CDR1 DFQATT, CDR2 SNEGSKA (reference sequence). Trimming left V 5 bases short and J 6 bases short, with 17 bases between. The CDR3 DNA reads TGCAGTGCTTTGGTCGCCGGGACACCCGAGCAGTACTTC. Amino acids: CSALVAGTPEQYF.